This paragraph covers one TCR beta chain sequence. What it binds is unknown. The germline V gene has CDR1 DFQATT and CDR2 SNEGSKA (reference sequence). The CDR3 runs 13 residues. The ends were cut back, 2 bases at V and 4 bases at J, with 10 bases in the middle. This entry comes from a study of blood T cells in healthy people across ages. Study findings and constraints: Naive T cell percentage by flow cytometry tracked strongly with beta diversity. With unsorted PBMCs, a conclusive comparison of naive versus antigen-experienced cells was not possible. Expanded clonotype changes were possibly confounded by unknown donor CMV status.

For the second PCR, which ran for about 7 to 12 cycles, a sample-barcoded 5' primer and a J-beta primer mix were used. TCRdb reprocessed the 5' RACE reads with MiXCR, giving one entry per CDR3 protein. The repertoire holds some 1.4 million distinct CDR3 sequences, with about 43% as singletons. The chain recombines TRBV20-1 with TRBJ2-3; tentative D call: TRBD2 (5 bases). This clonotype was sampled from a woman aged 18-35 years in good health. The sequencing sample was made of blood. CDR3 DNA: TGCAGTGCTAGACGGCTAGCCGCAGATACGCAGTATTTT. Amino acid sequence: CSARRLAADTQYF.